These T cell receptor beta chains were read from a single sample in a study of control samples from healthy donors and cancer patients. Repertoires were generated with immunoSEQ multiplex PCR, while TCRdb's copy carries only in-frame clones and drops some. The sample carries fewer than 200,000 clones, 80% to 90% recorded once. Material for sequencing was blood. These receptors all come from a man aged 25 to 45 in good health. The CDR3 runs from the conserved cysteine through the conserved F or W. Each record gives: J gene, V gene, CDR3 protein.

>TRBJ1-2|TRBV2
CASSEKGGYGYTF
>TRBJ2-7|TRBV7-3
CASSLTFGMQYF
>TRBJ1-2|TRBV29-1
CSVDSPGNSYGYTF
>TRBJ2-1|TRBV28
CASSFKLGYNEQFF
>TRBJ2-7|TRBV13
CASSFRPRQYEQYF
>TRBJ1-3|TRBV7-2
CASSLYDGNTIYF
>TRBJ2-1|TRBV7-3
CASSPGGAGDEQFF
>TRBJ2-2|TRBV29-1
CSARLTSGVSNTGELFF
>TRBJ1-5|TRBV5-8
CASSLEGQGQPQHF
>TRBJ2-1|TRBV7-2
CASSLYSSVSNEQFF
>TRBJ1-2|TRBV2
CASRTGYGYTF
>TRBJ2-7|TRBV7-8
CASTSRARQGSVEQYF
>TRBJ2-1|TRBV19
CASSRVNEQFF
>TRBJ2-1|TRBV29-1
CSVEGLLEQFF
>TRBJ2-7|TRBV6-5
CASSGYTAYEQYF
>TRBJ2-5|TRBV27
CASSSFSGRPPDQYF
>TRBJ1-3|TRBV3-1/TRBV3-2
CASSLGGNTIYF
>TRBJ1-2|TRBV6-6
CASRDRGQTYGYTF
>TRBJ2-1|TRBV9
CASSPQGSSYNEQFF
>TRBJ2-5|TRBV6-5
CASRRSRPETQYF
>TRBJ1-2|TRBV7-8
CASSSVQGRDGYTF
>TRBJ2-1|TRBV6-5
CASSSGLNEQFF
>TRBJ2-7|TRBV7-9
CASSLSGGYEQYF
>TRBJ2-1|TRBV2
CASNYEGQTITSSYNEQFF
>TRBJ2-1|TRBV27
CASSLSRRNYNEQFF
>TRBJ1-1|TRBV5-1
CASSWNAPNTEAFF
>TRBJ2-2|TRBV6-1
CASSERARAANTGELFF
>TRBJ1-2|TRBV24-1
CATSDRAYYGYTF
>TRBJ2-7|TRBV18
CASSPGTRGFHEQYF
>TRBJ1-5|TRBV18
CASSPGTGGSQPQHF
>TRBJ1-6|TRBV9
CASSADRAYNSPLHF
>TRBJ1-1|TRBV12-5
CASGLGQGDFEAFF
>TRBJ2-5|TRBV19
CASSSTTEETQYF
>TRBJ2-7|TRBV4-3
CASSQVGDRWGAQYEQYF
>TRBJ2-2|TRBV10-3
CAISEPGVDTGELFF
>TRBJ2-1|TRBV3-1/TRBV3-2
CASSLSGLNEQFF
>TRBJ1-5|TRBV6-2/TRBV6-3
CASSFQGFQPQHF
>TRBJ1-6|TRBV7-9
CASSPWDRANSPLHF
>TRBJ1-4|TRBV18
CASSEATGGHNEKLFF
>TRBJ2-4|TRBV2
CASSLDRVTKNIQYF
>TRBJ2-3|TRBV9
CASSVNRGVAGTDTQYF
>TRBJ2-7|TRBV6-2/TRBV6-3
CASSDRSSGSDEQYF
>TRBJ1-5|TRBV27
CASSFRLSNQPQHF
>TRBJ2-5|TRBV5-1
CASSLAPAGGLETQYF
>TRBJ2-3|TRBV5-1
CASSSTGTSSDDTQYF
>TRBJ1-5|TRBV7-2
CASSRDGTGGRNQPQHF
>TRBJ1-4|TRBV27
CASSSRGFREKLFF
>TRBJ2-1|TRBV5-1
CASSLRGFGNNEQFF
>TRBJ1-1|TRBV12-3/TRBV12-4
CASSLERGVEAFF
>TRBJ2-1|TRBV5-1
CASSLVVAGGNEQFF
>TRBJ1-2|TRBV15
CATSRDRTGSNGYTF